The subject of this entry is one TCR beta chain. This sample was taken from a study of blood T cell repertoires in COVID-19. Assay used: immunoSEQ multiplex PCR; TCRdb lists only in-frame clones, some missing. The top ten hold 4.5% to 7.5% of the sample, which has 150,000 to 200,000 clones, about 84% seen once. The sequence derives from a middle-aged man who had recovered from COVID-19. Sequenced: PBMCs or T cells enriched from blood (not recorded which).

The CDR3 is CASSVVTGLFPGANVLTF. For the CDR3, the DNA is TGTGCCAGCAGCGTAGTTACAGGGTTGTTTCCTGGGGCCAACGTCCTGACTTTC. This chain uses TRBV9 with TRBJ2-6, with D maybe TRBD1 (6 bases). CDR1 is SGDLS, CDR2 YYNGEE, per germline. Deletions cut 0 bases from V and 2 bases from J, with 15 bases between. This CDR3 spans 18 amino acids.